Sequencing of this T cell receptor (beta chain) was carried out in a study of beta chain features in type 1 diabetes. Notes on the study in general: Shorter TCRB CDR3s, moderately but significantly so, marked every one of the four CD4+ subsets in Type 1 diabetes patients. Resolution of whether HLA type affects TCRB rearrangement was not achieved here.

As for this clone: Its antigen remains unidentified.

Expressed TCRB transcripts were sequenced after all isolated RNA was converted to cDNA. Clones were read by immunoSEQ multiplex PCR, and TCRdb kept only the in-frame ones, dropping some. The table records 300,000 or so clones, approximately 12% of them present only once. CD4+ naive, central memory, regulatory and stem cell-like memory cells were sorted via CD45RO/CCR7/CD25/CD127/CD95/CD27. The sequencing input was naive CD4+ T cells from blood. This TCR was recovered from a woman aged 18 to 35 with type 1 diabetes.

The CDR3 protein is CASSIRRAGNTGELFF. The DNA for the CDR3 is TGTGCCAGTAGTATAAGGAGAGCGGGAAACACCGGGGAGCTGTTTTTT. The chain is built from TRBV19 and TRBJ2-2, with 7 nucleotides matching TRBD2. Germline V CDR1 and CDR2: LNHDA, SQIVND (reference sequence). CDR3 length: 16 amino acids. J lost 2 bases, V lost 2 bases, and 5 bases had no gene match.